This paragraph reports one TCR beta chain. Trimming removed 0 bases at V and 3 bases at J, with 9 bases between. The germline gives CDR1 MNHEY, CDR2 SMNVEV (reference sequence). The CDR3 is 14 residues long. Blood CD8+ and CD4+ T cells underwent high-throughput TCR beta sequencing. Random hexamers served to reverse transcribe about 0.5 to 1 ug RNA. TCRdb called the immunoSEQ multiplex PCR reads again in MiXCR, with one record for every CDR3 protein. The sample comprises about 300,000 distinct CDR3 sequences, approximately 91% of which are singletons, and around 0.18% rests with the top ten. This specimen belongs to a study of CD8 T cells in Susac syndrome.

J is TRBJ2-7 and V is TRBV27; D gene unclear. The sequence derives from a human donor with multiple sclerosis. The sequencing sample was made of CD8+ T cells from PBMCs. Here the CDR3 DNA reads TGTGCCAGCAGTTTATCCCAGGTCGGCTACGAGCAGTACTTC. Residues: CASSLSQVGYEQYF.